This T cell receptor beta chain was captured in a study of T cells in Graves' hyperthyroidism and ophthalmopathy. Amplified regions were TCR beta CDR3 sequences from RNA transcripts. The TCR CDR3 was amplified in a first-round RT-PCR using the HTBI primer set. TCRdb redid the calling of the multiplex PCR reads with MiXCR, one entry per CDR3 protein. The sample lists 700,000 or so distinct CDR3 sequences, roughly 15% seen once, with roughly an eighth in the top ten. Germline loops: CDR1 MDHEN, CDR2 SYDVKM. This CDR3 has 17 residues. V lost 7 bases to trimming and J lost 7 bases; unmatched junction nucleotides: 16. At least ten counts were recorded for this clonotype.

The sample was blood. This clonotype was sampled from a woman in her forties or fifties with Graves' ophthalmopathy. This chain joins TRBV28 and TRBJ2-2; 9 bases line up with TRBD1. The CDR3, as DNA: TGTGCCAGCAACCAACAAGGGGGACAGGGTTATGTCGGGGAGCTGTTTTTT. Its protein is CASNQQGGQGYVGELFF.